Below are 30 T cell receptor beta chains sequenced from a single sample in a study of vaccination effects on CD4 cells after COVID-19. Profiling relied on immunoSEQ multiplex PCR, and the TCRdb table lists in-frame clones only, not all of them. This sample yields under 80,000 clones, of which 65% to 85% are seen a single time; 5% to 6% belongs to the top ten. Prior to sequencing, the ViraFEST assay stimulated PBMC with viral peptide pools, which expanded the antigen-specific CD4+ T cells. It was after 10 days of culture that CD4+ T cells were isolated. This individual tested PCR-positive for SARS-CoV-2 infection between March and December 2020. Antigens of these TCRs are unknown. This specimen consisted of CD4+ T cells from PBMCs cultured with HIV peptides, obtained before COVID-19 vaccination. Specified subset: HIV-1 Nef peptide pool negative control/reference culture. These receptors were obtained from a human donor who had a prior SARS-CoV-2 infection.

V and J are TRBV2 and TRBJ2-1; 12 bases align to TRBD2. V lost 6 bases, J lost 8 bases, and 8 bases stayed unmatched. Germline-derived CDR1 and CDR2 are SNHLY and FYNNEI. There are 15 residues in the CDR3. CDR3 in amino acids: CASRRTSGESDEQFF. The DNA for the CDR3 is TGTGCCAGCAGAAGGACTAGCGGGGAGAGCGATGAGCAGTTCTTC. Combining the CDR3 with reference TRBV2 and TRBJ2-1 gives the whole variable domain EPEVTQTPSHQVTQMGQEVILRCVPISNHLYFYWYRQILGQKVEFLVSFYNNEISEKSEIFDDQFSVERPDGSNFTLKIRSTKLEDSAMYFCASRRTSGESDEQFFGPGTRLTVL.

The chain joins TRBV18 to TRBJ1-6; D is undetermined. The V end was cut by 3 bases, the J end by 5 bases, with 11 bases between. Germline lookup yields CDR1 KGHSH and CDR2 LQKENI. The CDR3 is made up of 15 amino acids. In nucleotides, the CDR3 is TGTGCCAGCTCACCCCTCGCCGGTGATAATTCACCCCTCCACTTT. Amino acid sequence: CASSPLAGDNSPLHF.

The chain couples TRBV7-8 to TRBJ2-5, with TRBD2 matching 12 bases. Germline V lookup: CDR1 SGHVS, CDR2 FQNEAQ. CDR3 length: 14 amino acids. V lost 0 bases to trimming and J lost 9 bases; unmatched junction nucleotides: 2. The CDR3 DNA sequence: TGTGCCAGCAGCTTAGCGCTAGCGGGGGGGTCCCAGTACTTC. This translates into CASSLALAGGSQYF.

This sequence joins TRBV3-1 (or the pseudogene TRBV3-2) and TRBJ2-7; possibly TRBD2 for D (6 bases). V was shortened by 0 bases and J by 9 bases, with 15 bases between the two germline ends. Germline loops: CDR1 LGHDT, CDR2 YNNKEL (reference sequence). There are 14 residues in the CDR3. CDR3 DNA sequence: TGTGCCAGCAGCCAAGATAGAGGCTCCGGGGGGCAGTACTTC. This encodes CASSQDRGSGGQYF.

This chain links TRBV18 with TRBJ2-7, with no clear D. Germline values: CDR1 KGHSH, CDR2 LQKENI. The CDR3 consists of 15 residues. V lost 6 bases and J lost 0, with 15 bases in between. CDR3 sequence (DNA): TGTGCCAGCTCTCACGGACGGCAAACCTCCTACGAGCAGTACTTC. This translates into CASSHGRQTSYEQYF.

V usage is TRBV2 and J usage is TRBJ2-7, with D tentatively TRBD2 (5 bases). The CDR3 is 13 amino acids. V was pared by 10 bases and J by 6 bases, with 19 bases between. Germline assignment: CDR1 SNHLY and CDR2 FYNNEI. The CDR3 reads CATELDGGSEQYF. The CDR3 DNA reads TGTGCCACCGAATTAGACGGAGGATCCGAGCAGTACTTC.

This clone was found once. This CDR3 is CASSLSLAKELFF. CDR3 sequence (DNA): TGTGCCAGCAGTCTGTCCCTAGCGAAGGAGCTGTTTTTT. The genes are TRBV12-3 or TRBV12-4 and TRBJ2-2, with D maybe TRBD2 (6 bases). This CDR3 contains 13 residues. Trimming cost V 5 bases and J 10 bases, with 14 bases left between them.

This clone was seen only a few times. The rearrangement joins TRBV2 to TRBJ1-5; D gene ambiguous. The length of the CDR3 is 12 residues. The germline gives CDR1 SNHLY, CDR2 FYNNEI. Trimming left V 8 bases short and J 4 bases short, with 9 bases between. The CDR3: CASGSGNQPQHF. The CDR3, as DNA: TGTGCCAGCGGGTCCGGGAATCAGCCCCAGCATTTT.

This clone was observed once. The chain is built from TRBV7-3 and TRBJ1-2; TRBD1 is a possible D gene (5 bases). This CDR3 spans 13 amino acids. CDR1 is SGHTA, CDR2 FQGTGA, per germline. Trimming left V 1 base short and J 6 bases short, with 9 bases between. The CDR3 loop is CASSLNRGDGYTF. The CDR3 DNA reads as TGTGCCAGCAGCTTAAATCGGGGGGATGGCTACACCTTC.

This chain connects TRBV11-3 to TRBJ2-1, with 7 positions matching TRBD2. The CDR3 contains 17 residues. The trim removed 0 bases at V and 10 bases at J, leaving 15 bases unmatched. Looked up from germline, CDR1 is SGHNT and CDR2 is YENEEA. The CDR3 DNA reads as TGTGCCAGCAGCTTAGAGGTTAGCGGGTCTACCGGGGGGGAGCAGTTCTTC. Amino acid sequence: CASSLEVSGSTGGEQFF.

V and J are TRBV9 and TRBJ2-7; 7 bases line up with TRBD1. V shed 0 bases, J shed 0 bases, and the junction held 6 bases outside the gene matches. There are 16 residues in the CDR3. In germline, CDR1 is SGDLS, CDR2 YYNGEE. The CDR3 here is CASSVEGQICSYEQYF. As DNA, the CDR3 is TGTGCCAGCAGCGTAGAGGGACAGATATGCTCCTACGAGCAGTACTTC.

The chain combines TRBV5-4 with TRBJ2-5, with D unclear. Germline CDR1 is SGHNT and CDR2 is YYREEE (reference sequence). Trimming left V 7 bases short and J 5 bases short, with 9 bases between. The CDR3 is 11 residues long. The CDR3 loop is CASGGPETQYF. The CDR3 coding sequence is TGTGCCAGCGGCGGCCCGGAGACCCAGTACTTC. The full variable domain, with the rest looked up from reference TRBV5-4 and TRBJ2-5, is ETGVTQSPTHLIKTRGQQVTLRCSSQSGHNTVSWYQQALGQGPQFIFQYYREEENGRGNFPPRFSGLQFPNYSSELNVNALELDDSALYLCASGGPETQYFGPGTRLLVL.

The J gene is TRBJ2-3, the V gene TRBV10-3, with TRBD2 matching over 9 bases. Germline V gene data show CDR1 as ENHRY and CDR2 as SYGVKD. With 6 bases clipped from V and 0 bases from J, the junction kept 4 bases outside the gene matches. The CDR3 consists of 15 residues. In nucleotides, the CDR3 is TGTGCCATCAGGACTAGCGGATCTAGCACAGATACGCAGTATTTT. Its translation: CAIRTSGSSTDTQYF.

The rearrangement joins TRBV2 to TRBJ2-1; D unclear. There are 15 residues in the CDR3. Trimming took off 0 bases at V and 6 bases at J, with 12 bases between the two ends. Germline V gene sequence: CDR1 SNHLY, CDR2 FYNNEI. The CDR3 is CASSEAQTWGNEQFF. DNA for the CDR3: TGTGCCAGCAGTGAAGCCCAGACATGGGGCAATGAGCAGTTCTTC.

This chain uses TRBV2 with TRBJ1-2; D is perhaps TRBD1 (6 bases). The germline CDR1 and CDR2 sequences are SNHLY and FYNNEI. The length of the CDR3 is 13 residues. V lost 5 bases and J lost 8, with 15 bases in between. CDR3 coding DNA: TGTGCCAGCAGTTCGACAGGAAACCGGGGCTACACCTTC. Protein product: CASSSTGNRGYTF.

The chain links TRBV5-4 to TRBJ2-1, with TRBD2 identical over 11 bases. Trimming cost V 2 bases and J 4 bases; bases outside gene matches: 8. The CDR3 loop spans 17 amino acids. Per germline, CDR1 SGHNT and CDR2 YYREEE (reference sequence). CDR3 residues: CASSFGLAGGIYNEQFF. As DNA, the CDR3 is TGTGCCAGCAGCTTTGGGCTAGCGGGGGGAATATACAATGAGCAGTTCTTC. The whole variable domain, remainder taken from reference TRBV5-4 and TRBJ2-1, is ETGVTQSPTHLIKTRGQQVTLRCSSQSGHNTVSWYQQALGQGPQFIFQYYREEENGRGNFPPRFSGLQFPNYSSELNVNALELDDSALYLCASSFGLAGGIYNEQFFGPGTRLTVL.

V usage is TRBV2 and J usage is TRBJ2-1; no clear D gene. Germline-derived CDR1 and CDR2 are SNHLY and FYNNEI. V lost 11 bases, J lost 0 bases, and 14 bases lay in between. The CDR3 has 14 amino acids. CDR3 amino acids: CAGDAWSSYNEQFF. The DNA for the CDR3 is TGTGCCGGAGACGCTTGGAGCTCCTACAATGAGCAGTTCTTC.

The chain has TRBV18 and TRBJ2-3, with D perhaps assigned TRBD1 or TRBD2 (5 bases each). This CDR3 comprises 15 residues. V dropped 6 bases and J dropped 0 bases, with 13 bases sitting between them. Germline V gene data show CDR1 as KGHSH and CDR2 as LQKENI. The DNA of the CDR3 is TGTGCCAGCTCCGAAGGGACCTCTAGCACAGATACGCAGTATTTT. Its protein is CASSEGTSSTDTQYF. Combining the CDR3 with reference TRBV18 and TRBJ2-3 gives the whole variable domain NAGVMQNPRHLVRRRGQEARLRCSPMKGHSHVYWYRQLPEEGLKFMVYLQKENIIDESGMPKERFSAEFPKEGPSILRIQQVVRGDSAAYFCASSEGTSSTDTQYFGPGTRLTVL.

This sequence joins TRBV9 and TRBJ1-1; D not certain. Germline assignment: CDR1 SGDLS and CDR2 YYNGEE. CDR3 length: 14 amino acids. Between the trimmed V and J ends, which lost 0 bases and 3 bases, there was a span of 9 bases. This CDR3 is CASSVGPSDTEAFF. CDR3 sequence (DNA): TGTGCCAGCAGCGTAGGACCCTCGGACACTGAAGCTTTCTTT.

The chain links TRBV6-5 to TRBJ2-7; D is uncertain. V lost 6 bases and J lost 3, with 12 bases in between. The CDR3 has 13 residues. The germline CDR1 and CDR2 sequences are MNHEY and SVGAGI. In DNA, the CDR3 is TGTGCCAGCAGGAGAGGACCGAACTACGAGCAGTACTTC. Protein: CASRRGPNYEQYF.

Points on this clone: An end of the junction differs from the germline gene, which may be a read error. The chain recombines TRBV20-1 with TRBJ2-7; 7 bases agree with TRBD1. Per germline, CDR1 DFQATT and CDR2 SNEGSKA (reference sequence). The length of the CDR3 is 11 residues. The CDR3 is CSAREYDRESF. CDR3 nucleotide sequence: TGCAGTGCTAGAGAGTATGACAGGGAAAGCTTC.

DNA of the CDR3: TGTGCCAGTAGGATCTCAGGGGGGGGCGTCTACGAGCAGTACTTC. Translated, it gives CASRISGGGVYEQYF. J is TRBJ2-7 and V is TRBV19; either TRBD1 or TRBD2 may supply D (7 bases each). This CDR3 is built from 15 residues. V was clipped by 6 bases and J by 3 bases, with 18 bases between them. Germline CDR1 and CDR2: LNHDA and SQIVND (reference sequence).

The rearrangement links TRBV15 to TRBJ2-1; TRBD1 aligns across 12 bases. The length of the CDR3 is 17 residues. J gave up 5 bases and V 0 bases, and 5 bases lay outside the gene matches. Germline lookup yields CDR1 LNHNV and CDR2 YYDKDF (reference sequence). CDR3 DNA sequence: TGTGCCACCAGCAGAGATTGGGACAGGGGGCTAAACAATGAGCAGTTCTTC. Translated, it gives CATSRDWDRGLNNEQFF.

This clone turned up a few times. This chain links TRBV15 with TRBJ2-7; 7 bases map to TRBD1. Germline trimming cut 3 bases from V and 4 bases from J; bases unmatched to any gene: 9. The CDR3 runs 15 residues. Germline V gives CDR1 LNHNV, CDR2 YYDKDF (reference sequence). The CDR3 sequence is CATSSNPGQSYEQYF. The DNA for the CDR3 is TGTGCCACCAGCAGCAACCCGGGACAGTCATACGAGCAGTACTTC.

This chain links TRBV9 with TRBJ2-7, with D perhaps matching TRBD1 (6 bases). V was clipped by 4 bases and J by 7 bases, with 18 bases between them. The CDR3 has 14 amino acids. The germline CDR1 and CDR2 sequences are SGDLS and YYNGEE. CDR3 amino acids: CASSPQGSAREQYF. The CDR3 DNA reads as TGTGCCAGCAGCCCCCAGGGGTCAGCGCGGGAGCAGTACTTC.

V is TRBV5-4 and J is TRBJ2-7; no definite D call. This CDR3 comprises 12 residues. Per the germline V gene, CDR1 is SGHNT and CDR2 is YYREEE (reference sequence). Trimming took 4 bases from V and 6 from J, leaving 11 bases between them. For the CDR3, the DNA is TGTGCCAGCAGCATGCTAGGTGGCGAGCAGTACTTC. As protein: CASSMLGGEQYF.

This rearrangement joins TRBV7-2 to TRBJ2-3, with 7 positions matching TRBD2. V gave up 2 bases and J gave up 0 bases; unmatched junction bases: 5. Germline V gives CDR1 SGHTA, CDR2 FQGNSA. CDR3 size: 16 residues. Here the CDR3 reads CASSLSSSGSTDTQYF. CDR3 nucleotides: TGTGCCAGCAGCTTAAGCAGTAGCGGGAGCACAGATACGCAGTATTTT. Variable domain in full (rest from reference TRBV7-2 and TRBJ2-3): GAGVSQSPSNKVTEKGKDVELRCDPISGHTALYWYRQSLGQGLEFLIYFQGNSAPDKSGLPSDRFSAERTGGSVSTLTIQRTQQEDSAVYLCASSLSSSGSTDTQYFGPGTRLTVL.

The rearrangement links TRBV14 to TRBJ1-2; D gene ambiguous. This CDR3 spans 13 amino acids. Germline CDR1 and CDR2: SGHDN and FVKESK. V lost 2 bases and J 7 bases, leaving 11 bases between the germline ends. In DNA, the CDR3 is TGTGCCAGCAGCCAATCCAGCCTCGGTGGCTACACCTTC. It encodes CASSQSSLGGYTF.

This clone was found a few times. The chain is built from TRBV3-1 (or the pseudogene TRBV3-2) and TRBJ1-4; no reliable D call. CDR1 LGHDT and CDR2 YNNKEL come from the germline V gene (reference sequence). V lost 0 bases, J lost 8 bases, and 10 bases lay in between. The CDR3 spans 14 residues. The CDR3 DNA reads TGTGCCAGCAGCCAAGATCTCCTATCCGAAAAACTGTTTTTT. This encodes CASSQDLLSEKLFF.

The gene calls are TRBV18 and TRBJ1-1, with no clear D. The germline V gene encodes CDR1 KGHSH and CDR2 LQKENI. V was cut by 8 bases and J by 0 bases, with 7 bases left in between. This CDR3 region has 12 residues. The CDR3: CASLGVNTEAFF. The CDR3 coding sequence is TGTGCCAGCCTCGGCGTGAACACTGAAGCTTTCTTT. Variable domain in full (rest from reference TRBV18 and TRBJ1-1): NAGVMQNPRHLVRRRGQEARLRCSPMKGHSHVYWYRQLPEEGLKFMVYLQKENIIDESGMPKERFSAEFPKEGPSILRIQQVVRGDSAAYFCASLGVNTEAFFGQGTRLTVV.